This TCR beta chain was identified in a study of STAT5B mutations in CD4+ large granular lymphocyte leukemia. Clones were read by immunoSEQ multiplex PCR, and TCRdb kept only the in-frame ones, dropping some. In the table there are 30,000 to 35,000 clones, roughly 71% of which are singletons. This receptor was taken from a human donor in good health. Sequencing used CD4+ T cells from blood buffy coats.

The CDR3 region has the DNA TGTGCCAGCAGCGTCCAGGGGCGGGCCGGGGAGCTGTTTTTT. Amino acids: CASSVQGRAGELFF. This sequence joins TRBV7-8 and TRBJ2-2; D may be TRBD1 (6 bases). CDR3 size: 14 residues. Trimming pared 5 bases from V and 6 bases from J, leaving 13 bases between. Germline lookup yields CDR1 SGHVS and CDR2 FQNEAQ. Full variable domain (missing parts from reference TRBV7-8 and TRBJ2-2): GAGVSQSPRYKVAKRGQDVALRCDPISGHVSLFWYQQALGQGPEFLTYFQNEAQLDKSGLPSDRFFAERPEGSVSTLKIQRTQQEDSAVYLCASSVQGRAGELFFGEGSRLTVL.